This TCR beta chain was obtained from a study of regulatory T cells in long-lasting Graves disease. About the study: Graves' patients who were just diagnosed had used antithyroid drugs for under 3 months.

Germline V gene data show CDR1 as SEHNR and CDR2 as FQNEAQ (reference sequence). The CDR3 contains 16 residues. Time point noted: newly diagnosed GD, antithyroid drugs for less than 3 months. Extracted PBMC RNA gave rise to the TCR library. On this clonotype itself: The germline gene is not matched at one end of the junction; a read error may be the cause.

With iRepertoire HTBI primers and Arm-PCR of CDR3 regions, TCR beta libraries were built. Study processing details: Identification across samples found some 60 TRBV and around 15 TRBJ segments. TCRdb ran MiXCR on the multiplex PCR reads and lists one entry per CDR3 protein. TCRdb's processing, not the authors' own work, is the source of the V and J calls. Of roughly 510,000 distinct CDR3 sequences in the sample, 15% to 20% were seen once. These data were also reused for a study on T cells in Graves' hyperthyroidism and ophthalmopathy.

V and J are TRBV7-9 and TRBJ1-2, with 8 bases lining up with TRBD1. This sequence was found in a man between 18 and 35 years old with Graves disease. This specimen consisted of peripheral blood mononuclear cells (PBMCs), obtained at new diagnosis, from a patient treated with antithyroid drugs. CDR3 nucleotides: TGTGCCAGCAGCTTAGCGCGGAGGGCAGGGGGCTATGGCTACGCCTTC. Translation: CASSLARRAGGYGYAF.